These 15 T cell receptor beta chains came from one sample sequenced in a study of cytotoxic CD8 clonotypes in ibrutinib-treated CLL. TCRdb's copy holds only in-frame clones and misses some; the assay was immunoSEQ multiplex PCR. In the table there are 150,000 to 200,000 clones, about 88% of which are singletons. The sample was PBMCs, taken at disease progression, from a patient treated with ibrutinib. The receptors originated from a human donor with chronic lymphocytic leukemia.

The chain employs TRBV9 and TRBJ2-7; a weak D match, TRBD2 (6 bases). In germline, CDR1 is SGDLS, CDR2 YYNGEE. V lost 4 bases to trimming and J lost 7 bases, with 21 bases between them. This CDR3 is 15 amino acids long. CDR3: CASSSSGGLMEEQYF. Written as DNA, the CDR3 is TGTGCCAGCAGCTCCTCTGGGGGGTTAATGGAAGAGCAGTACTTC.

V usage is TRBV5-4 and J usage is TRBJ1-2, with 9 bases fitting TRBD1. V gave up 3 bases and J gave up 0 bases; unmatched junction bases: 6. The CDR3 covers 16 residues. Germline V CDR1 and CDR2: SGHNT, YYREEE (reference sequence). CDR3 sequence (DNA): TGTGCCAGCAGCTCACAGGGGGCTATGGCTAACTATGGCTACACCTTC. Translated: CASSSQGAMANYGYTF.

The chain joins TRBV11-2 to TRBJ2-7; the D gene is possibly TRBD2 (5 bases). The CDR3 covers 14 residues. The V end lost 1 base, the J end lost 0 bases, and 7 bases lay between the germline ends. Germline CDR1 reads SGHAT; CDR2 reads FQNNGV. The CDR3 here is CASSLAGSSYEQYF. The CDR3 DNA reads TGTGCCAGCAGCTTAGCGGGGAGCTCCTACGAGCAGTACTTC.

V gene TRBV30 combines with J gene TRBJ2-5, with a weak D call TRBD1 (6 bases). The CDR3 is 15 residues long. Trimming shortened V by 2 bases and J by 5 bases, and 18 bases separated the two germline ends. Germline CDR1 and CDR2: GTSNPN and SVGIG (reference sequence). The CDR3 region is CAWSLIYRDGETQYF. DNA for the CDR3: TGTGCCTGGAGTCTAATATACAGGGATGGGGAGACCCAGTACTTC. The full variable domain, with the rest looked up from reference TRBV30 and TRBJ2-5, is SQTIHQWPATLVQPVGSPLSLECTVEGTSNPNLYWYRQAAGRGLQLLFYSVGIGQISSEVPQNLSASRPQDRQFILSSKKLLLSDSGFYLCAWSLIYRDGETQYFGPGTRLLVL.

This clone was detected once. The gene calls are TRBV9 and TRBJ2-7, with TRBD1 matching over 7 bases. Trimming cost V 3 bases and J 6 bases; bases outside gene matches: 12. Germline loops: CDR1 SGDLS, CDR2 YYNGEE. CDR3 size: 15 residues. CDR3 sequence reads: CASSAGGTGKGEQYF. The CDR3 DNA is TGTGCCAGCAGCGCAGGGGGAACAGGGAAGGGCGAGCAGTACTTC.

The J gene is TRBJ1-2, the V gene TRBV9; 7 bases agree with TRBD1. V dropped 3 bases and J dropped 0; count of bases not matched to a gene: 8. The CDR3 covers 16 residues. Germline assignment: CDR1 SGDLS and CDR2 YYNGEE. The CDR3 region has the DNA TGTGCCAGCAGCGCTGGTGGGACAGAAGCTAACTATGGCTACACCTTC. Translation: CASSAGGTEANYGYTF. The whole variable domain, remainder taken from reference TRBV9 and TRBJ1-2, is DSGVTQTPKHLITATGQRVTLRCSPRSGDLSVYWYQQSLDQGLQFLIQYYNGEERAKGNILERFSAQQFPDLHSELNLSSLELGDSALYFCASSAGGTEANYGYTFGSGTRLTVV.

The CDR3 DNA reads as TGCGCCAGCAGCTTGACTATGGAGACCCAGTACTTC. Protein: CASSLTMETQYF. The V gene is TRBV5-1, the J gene TRBJ2-5; D not resolved. Germline CDR1 is SGHRS and CDR2 is YFSETQ. This CDR3 has 12 residues. With 1 base removed from V and 5 bases from J, the gap between germline ends came to 6 bases. The full variable domain, in which reference TRBV5-1 and TRBJ2-5 provide the parts outside the CDR3, is KAGVTQTPRYLIKTRGQQVTLSCSPISGHRSVSWYQQTPGQGLQFLFEYFSETQRNKGNFPGRFSGRQFSNSRSEMNVSTLELGDSALYLCASSLTMETQYFGPGTRLLVL.

The chain has TRBV19 and TRBJ2-1; 11 bases line up with TRBD1. The V segment lost 6 bases and the J segment 8 bases; nucleotides outside the gene matches: 3. The CDR3 is made up of 13 amino acids. CDR1 and CDR2 from the germline V gene are LNHDA and SQIVND (reference sequence). The CDR3: CASSWTGGYEQFF. In DNA form, the CDR3 reads TGTGCCAGTAGCTGGACAGGGGGCTATGAGCAGTTCTTC.

The chain joins TRBV7-9 to TRBJ2-1; D unclear. The CDR3 runs 12 residues. CDR1 is SEHNR, CDR2 FQNEAQ, per germline (reference sequence). Trimming left V 5 bases short and J 8 bases short, with 10 bases between. The CDR3 is CASSLGWDEQFF. The CDR3 nucleotides read TGTGCCAGCAGCCTCGGGTGGGATGAGCAGTTCTTC.

V usage is TRBV5-8 and J usage is TRBJ2-2, with unresolved D. This CDR3 is 14 amino acids long. The V end lost 0 bases, the J end lost 5 bases, and 8 bases lay between the germline ends. Germline V lookup: CDR1 SGHTS, CDR2 YDEGEE. The CDR3 sequence: CASSLEGWTGELFF. CDR3 bases: TGTGCCAGCAGCTTGGAAGGTTGGACCGGGGAGCTGTTTTTT.

V usage is TRBV6-6 and J usage is TRBJ2-7, with a weak D call TRBD1 (6 bases). The germline gives CDR1 MNHNY, CDR2 SVGAGI (reference sequence). The CDR3 sequence is 16 residues long. V was cut by 0 bases and J by 0 bases, with 12 bases left in between. The CDR3, as DNA: TGTGCCAGCAGTTACTCGACGACAGGCCTCTCCTACGAGCAGTACTTC. It specifies CASSYSTTGLSYEQYF.

This chain uses TRBV5-1 with TRBJ1-4; tentatively, D is TRBD1 (5 bases). The CDR3 has 15 residues. V lost 5 bases, J lost 0 bases, and 11 bases lay in between. Germline loops: CDR1 SGHRS, CDR2 YFSETQ. Written as DNA, the CDR3 is TGCGCCAGCAGTTCACAGGAAACAACTAATGAAAAACTGTTTTTT. It yields the protein CASSSQETTNEKLFF.

The chain links TRBV7-7 to TRBJ2-1; weak D call: TRBD2 (6 bases). Germline lookup yields CDR1 SSHAT and CDR2 FNYEAQ (reference sequence). Between the trimmed V and J ends, which lost 1 base and 4 bases, there was a span of 14 bases. This CDR3 contains 16 residues. CDR3 DNA: TGTGCCAGCAGCTTAGGTTCCCCGGGAGTGTACAATGAGCAGTTCTTC. Translating gives CASSLGSPGVYNEQFF. The variable domain in full, with the rest retrieved from reference TRBV7-7 and TRBJ2-1, is GAGVSQSPRYKVTKRGQDVTLRCDPISSHATLYWYQQALGQGPEFLTYFNYEAQPDKSGLPSDRFSAERPEGSISTLTIQRTEQRDSAMYRCASSLGSPGVYNEQFFGPGTRLTVL.

V usage is TRBV5-1 and J usage is TRBJ1-4; a possible D gene is TRBD1 (5 bases). Trimming pared 4 bases from V and 5 bases from J, leaving 15 bases between. Germline V gene lookup returns CDR1 SGHRS and CDR2 YFSETQ. This CDR3 is built from 15 residues. The CDR3 nucleotides read TGCGCCAGCAGCAAGGAGGGCAGACAGAATGAAAAACTGTTTTTT. Encoded protein: CASSKEGRQNEKLFF. The entire variable domain, with the rest obtained from reference TRBV5-1 and TRBJ1-4, is as follows: KAGVTQTPRYLIKTRGQQVTLSCSPISGHRSVSWYQQTPGQGLQFLFEYFSETQRNKGNFPGRFSGRQFSNSRSEMNVSTLELGDSALYLCASSKEGRQNEKLFFGSGTQLSVL.

The chain carries TRBV5-5 and TRBJ1-5; D is ambiguous. CDR3 size: 14 residues. V was clipped by 0 bases and J by 4 bases, with 8 bases between them. Germline V gene data show CDR1 as SGHKS and CDR2 as YYEKEE (reference sequence). The CDR3 reads CASSLGSGNQPQHF. In nucleotides, the CDR3 is TGTGCCAGCAGCTTGGGGTCCGGGAATCAGCCCCAGCATTTT.